Each of the 2 T cell receptor beta chains below was sequenced from the same sample in a study of identical twins. TCRdb passed the 5' RACE reads through MiXCR, listing each CDR3 protein once. Here the sample spans more than 250,000 distinct CDR3 sequences, about 8.3% being singletons. The sample also formed part of further work on yellow fever vaccine responses in identical twins.

Sequenced sample: memory (CD45RO+) T cells sorted from blood. The receptors derive from a woman aged 18-29 years in good health.

The chain carries TRBV15 and TRBJ2-7; D is possibly TRBD1 (6 bases). The CDR3 runs to 14 residues. CDR1 is LNHNV and CDR2 is YYDKDF in the germline V gene (reference sequence). V was shortened by 3 bases and J by 6 bases, with 15 bases between the two germline ends. Written as DNA, the CDR3 is TGTGCCACCAGCAGTGAGGGGGAAGTTGGCGAGCAGTACTTC. This gives the protein CATSSEGEVGEQYF.

The chain links TRBV6-1 to TRBJ2-1; D is possibly TRBD2 (5 bases). The CDR3 covers 13 residues. V gave up 6 bases and J gave up 15 bases, with 21 bases separating them. The germline CDR1 and CDR2 sequences are MNHNS and SASEGT. The CDR3 sequence is CASRVTPTTQAFF. CDR3 bases: TGTGCCAGCAGAGTTACACCGACTACCCAGGCGTTCTTC.